These 26 T cell receptor beta chains were all obtained from the same sample, sequenced in a study of OX40 agonist ivuxolimab in advanced cancers. Method: immunoSEQ multiplex PCR; TCRdb's copy keeps in-frame clones and lacks some. The data show some 58,000 clones, around 93% seen once. Sequencing used CD4+ or CD8+ T cells sorted from blood, obtained in a trial of the OX40 agonist ivuxolimab. These receptors all stem from an adult with an advanced solid tumor such as melanoma, head and neck, liver or kidney cancer.

V usage is TRBV30 and J usage is TRBJ1-5, with D uncertain. Germline CDR1 is GTSNPN and CDR2 is SVGIG (reference sequence). The CDR3 is 14 amino acids. V was cut by 3 bases and J by 0 bases, with 9 bases left in between. The CDR3 here is CAWSGGFSNQPQHF. The CDR3 DNA reads as TGTGCCTGGAGCGGCGGGTTTAGCAATCAGCCCCAGCATTTT.

V usage is TRBV5-4 and J usage is TRBJ2-2; D not resolved. Trimming shortened V by 0 bases and J by 1 base, and 4 bases separated the two germline ends. The CDR3 covers 14 residues. CDR1 and CDR2 from the germline V gene are SGHNT and YYREEE (reference sequence). CDR3 coding DNA: TGTGCCAGCAGCTTGGGCCTGAACACCGGGGAGCTGTTTTTT. Translation gives CASSLGLNTGELFF.

V usage is TRBV6-5 and J usage is TRBJ2-7; a weak D match, TRBD1 (6 bases). The germline gives CDR1 MNHEY, CDR2 SVGAGI. This CDR3 spans 15 amino acids. The ends were cut back, 5 bases at V and 5 bases at J, with 19 bases in the middle. DNA of the CDR3: TGTGCCAGCAGTAAAATAGGACAGCAGAGCCACGAGCAGTACTTC. This encodes CASSKIGQQSHEQYF.

The CDR3 reads CASIASTGTGAYEQYF. The CDR3 DNA reads TGTGCCAGCATAGCCTCAACCGGGACAGGGGCCTACGAGCAGTACTTC. The chain combines TRBV25-1 with TRBJ2-7; 10 bases are shared with TRBD1. The CDR3 is made up of 16 amino acids. V was pared by 7 bases and J by 2 bases, with 11 bases of the junction left unmatched. Germline V gene sequence: CDR1 MGHDK, CDR2 SYGVNS.

The genes are TRBV30 and TRBJ2-7; no clear D. The V end lost 1 base, the J end lost 1 base, and 11 bases lay between the germline ends. Germline CDR1 GTSNPN, CDR2 SVGIG (reference sequence). The CDR3 covers 14 residues. CDR3: CAWSAQPRSYEQYF. CDR3 coding DNA: TGTGCCTGGAGTGCCCAGCCGCGTTCCTACGAGCAGTACTTC.

The CDR3 nucleotides read TGTGCCAGCAGCCAGGTACGGGCTGTCAATGAGCAGTTCTTC. Protein: CASSQVRAVNEQFF. The chain uses TRBV4-2 and TRBJ2-1; no reliable D call. This CDR3 comprises 14 residues. V was trimmed by 3 bases and J by 6 bases, leaving 12 bases between them. The germline V gene encodes CDR1 LGHNA and CDR2 YNFKEQ.

This clone has just a few counts. The CDR3 loop reads CASSERGDPGYYGYTF. CDR3 DNA: TGTGCCAGCAGTGAGAGGGGGGACCCAGGGTACTATGGCTACACCTTC. The chain employs TRBV2 and TRBJ1-2, with D maybe TRBD1 (6 bases). Per the germline V gene, CDR1 is SNHLY and CDR2 is FYNNEI. Trimming took 3 bases from V and 3 from J, leaving 17 bases between them. CDR3 length: 16 residues.

The V call is TRBV4-2, the J call TRBJ1-2; the D gene is possibly TRBD1 (5 bases). The CDR3 has 14 amino acids. The V and J ends lost 0 bases and 3 bases respectively, with 8 bases between them. Germline assignment: CDR1 LGHNA and CDR2 YNFKEQ. This chain's CDR3 is CASSQEWGDYGYTF. CDR3 coding DNA: TGTGCCAGCAGCCAAGAATGGGGGGACTATGGCTACACCTTC.

The rearrangement uses TRBV28 and TRBJ1-5; no clear D. Trimming stripped 10 bases from V and 2 bases from J, with 15 bases between. The CDR3 spans 14 residues. CDR1 is MDHEN, CDR2 SYDVKM, per germline. In DNA, the CDR3 is TGTGCCACCAAGCTGGGTGCGGGCAATCAGCCCCAGCATTTT. This encodes CATKLGAGNQPQHF.

The rearrangement links TRBV6-5 to TRBJ2-7; D uncertain. Germline V gene lookup returns CDR1 MNHEY and CDR2 SVGAGI. The CDR3 is 15 amino acids. V gave up 7 bases and J gave up 3 bases, with 19 bases separating them. CDR3 region: CASTGPTRGNYEQYF. CDR3 nucleotides: TGTGCCAGCACTGGACCGACACGAGGAAACTACGAGCAGTACTTC.

This clone was observed a single time. V is TRBV30 and J is TRBJ1-4; D remains unclear. Germline assignment: CDR1 GTSNPN and CDR2 SVGIG (reference sequence). CDR3 length: 18 residues. V was trimmed by 3 bases and J by 0 bases, leaving 20 bases between them. The CDR3 sequence is CAWSLGSGSPSTNEKLFF. The CDR3, as DNA: TGTGCCTGGAGCCTCGGCTCTGGTTCCCCTTCAACTAATGAAAAACTGTTTTTT.

This clone appeared once. The genes are TRBV28 and TRBJ2-1; TRBD1 agrees at 8 bases. This CDR3 has 14 residues. The ends lost 3 bases at V and 8 bases at J; junction bases unmatched: 6. Germline lookup yields CDR1 MDHEN and CDR2 SYDVKM. The CDR3, as DNA: TGTGCCAGCAGTTTGGCGACAGGGGTATATGAGCAGTTCTTC. Translating gives CASSLATGVYEQFF.

The chain carries TRBV14 and TRBJ2-2; D remains unclear. Trimming pared 0 bases from V and 0 bases from J, leaving 8 bases between. The CDR3 is 16 residues long. The germline CDR1 and CDR2 sequences are SGHDN and FVKESK. In nucleotides, the CDR3 is TGTGCCAGCAGCCAAGAGTTCACGACGAACACCGGGGAGCTGTTTTTT. Translating gives CASSQEFTTNTGELFF.

The chain uses TRBV5-6 and TRBJ1-2; D unclear. Trimming left V 5 bases short and J 3 bases short, with 14 bases between. This CDR3 has 14 residues. CDR1 is SGHDT, CDR2 YYEEEE, per germline. The CDR3 protein is CASREYGGDYGYTF. The CDR3 nucleotides are TGTGCCAGCAGGGAGTACGGTGGTGACTATGGCTACACCTTC.

This chain uses TRBV6-5 with TRBJ2-1; perhaps D is TRBD1 or TRBD2 (5 bases each). The CDR3 consists of 13 residues. V lost 6 bases and J lost 11, with 17 bases in between. CDR1 MNHEY and CDR2 SVGAGI come from the germline V gene. The CDR3 sequence: CASSSPGTGKQFF. In DNA, the CDR3 is TGTGCCAGCAGCTCCCCAGGGACGGGGAAGCAGTTCTTC.

The sample holds one count of this clone. The chain recombines TRBV6-5 with TRBJ1-1; the D gene is possibly TRBD1 (6 bases). The CDR3 extends over 15 amino acids. Between the trimmed V and J ends, which lost 7 bases and 4 bases, there was a span of 19 bases. Germline V gene data show CDR1 as MNHEY and CDR2 as SVGAGI. The CDR3 protein is CASKGVGGRLTEAFF. The CDR3, as DNA: TGTGCCAGCAAGGGGGTCGGGGGAAGGCTCACTGAAGCTTTCTTT.

The rearrangement uses TRBV30 and TRBJ1-2; the D is unclear. Germline CDR1 reads GTSNPN; CDR2 reads SVGIG (reference sequence). V was trimmed by 6 bases and J by 4 bases, leaving 12 bases between them. The CDR3 runs to 12 residues. The CDR3 sequence: CACQDELYGYTF. CDR3 DNA: TGTGCCTGTCAAGACGAACTCTATGGCTACACCTTC. The full variable domain, its missing parts supplied by reference TRBV30 and TRBJ1-2, is SQTIHQWPATLVQPVGSPLSLECTVEGTSNPNLYWYRQAAGRGLQLLFYSVGIGQISSEVPQNLSASRPQDRQFILSSKKLLLSDSGFYLCACQDELYGYTFGSGTRLTVV.

This rearrangement joins TRBV7-8 to TRBJ1-6; TRBD1 aligns across 8 bases. V shed 5 bases, J shed 5 bases, and the junction held 17 bases outside the gene matches. CDR3 length equals 19 residues. Germline V gene data show CDR1 as SGHVS and CDR2 as FQNEAQ. The chain's CDR3 is CASSPLPQTGDLHNSPLHF. CDR3 nucleotides: TGTGCCAGCAGCCCCCTCCCCCAGACAGGGGATCTTCATAATTCACCCCTCCACTTT.

This sequence joins TRBV9 and TRBJ1-2; no definite D call. V shed 0 bases and J shed 8 bases, with 11 bases lying between them. This CDR3 is 13 amino acids long. The V gene's germline CDR1 is SGDLS and CDR2 YYNGEE. CDR3 in DNA: TGTGCCAGCAGCGTAGACTGGGATCGCGGCTACACCTTC. Protein product: CASSVDWDRGYTF.

This chain uses TRBV5-1 with TRBJ2-3; D tentatively fits TRBD1 or TRBD2 (5 bases each). Looked up from germline, CDR1 is SGHRS and CDR2 is YFSETQ. This CDR3 region has 13 residues. V shed 4 bases and J shed 5 bases, with 11 bases lying between them. DNA for the CDR3: TGCGCCAGCAGCCTGGGGACGGTAGATACGCAGTATTTT. Translated, it gives CASSLGTVDTQYF.

This clone appeared a single time. The chain is built from TRBV29-1 and TRBJ1-2; D is perhaps TRBD1 (5 bases). V gave up 3 bases and J gave up 1 base, with 6 bases separating them. From germline, CDR1 is SQVTM and CDR2 ANQGSEA. The CDR3 extends over 12 amino acids. This CDR3 is CSVERGNYGYTF. DNA for the CDR3: TGCAGCGTTGAGAGGGGTAACTATGGCTACACCTTC. Full variable domain (missing parts from reference TRBV29-1 and TRBJ1-2): SAVISQKPSRDICQRGTSLTIQCQVDSQVTMMFWYRQQPGQSLTLIATANQGSEATYESGFVIDKFPISRPNLTFSTLTVSNMSPEDSSIYLCSVERGNYGYTFGSGTRLTVV.

The chain carries TRBV10-1 and TRBJ2-1, with TRBD2 identical over 9 bases. Trimming cost V 0 bases and J 13 bases; bases outside gene matches: 4. CDR1 and CDR2 (germline): WNHNN, SYGVQD (reference sequence). This CDR3 region has 13 residues. This CDR3 is CASSESISGRQFF. DNA for the CDR3: TGCGCCAGCAGTGAGTCGATTAGCGGGAGACAGTTCTTC.

The gene calls are TRBV6-1 and TRBJ1-1, with D possibly TRBD1 on 6 matching bases. CDR1 MNHNS and CDR2 SASEGT come from the germline V gene. V lost 5 bases to trimming and J lost 4 bases, with 14 bases between them. The CDR3 is 14 amino acids. CDR3 in amino acids: CASSHRDFGTEAFF. Here the CDR3 DNA reads TGTGCCAGCAGTCACAGGGATTTCGGCACTGAAGCTTTCTTT.

The chain couples TRBV28 to TRBJ2-2, with TRBD1 matching over 10 bases. The CDR3 has 17 residues. Germline V gene data show CDR1 as MDHEN and CDR2 as SYDVKM. Losses at the gene ends were 6 bases for V and 2 bases for J; bases not matched to a gene: 9. For the CDR3, the DNA is TGTGCCAGCAGAGGACCGGGACAGGGGAGTAACACCGGGGAGCTGTTTTTT. This translates into CASRGPGQGSNTGELFF. The whole variable domain, remainder taken from reference TRBV28 and TRBJ2-2, is DVKVTQSSRYLVKRTGEKVFLECVQDMDHENMFWYRQDPGLGLRLIYFSYDVKMKEKGDIPEGYSVSREKKERFSLILESASTNQTSMYLCASRGPGQGSNTGELFFGEGSRLTVL.

This clone was seen once. This sequence joins TRBV30 and TRBJ1-3; D is unresolved. The CDR3 has 16 amino acids. Germline lookup yields CDR1 GTSNPN and CDR2 SVGIG (reference sequence). V was clipped by 4 bases and J by 1 base, with 17 bases between them. In nucleotides, the CDR3 is TGTGCCTGGACCCCAGGACCTGTATTTTCTGGAAACACCATATATTTT. This encodes CAWTPGPVFSGNTIYF. Together with reference TRBV30 and TRBJ1-3, the CDR3 gives the full variable domain: SQTIHQWPATLVQPVGSPLSLECTVEGTSNPNLYWYRQAAGRGLQLLFYSVGIGQISSEVPQNLSASRPQDRQFILSSKKLLLSDSGFYLCAWTPGPVFSGNTIYFGEGSWLTVV.

V is TRBV15 and J is TRBJ2-1; 7 bases are shared with TRBD2. The V segment lost 0 bases and the J segment 2 bases; nucleotides outside the gene matches: 10. The V gene's germline CDR1 is LNHNV and CDR2 YYDKDF (reference sequence). The CDR3 length is 18 residues. For the CDR3, the DNA is TGTGCCACCAGCAGAGATAATATCGCGGGAGCACCCTACAATGAGCAGTTCTTC. Residues: CATSRDNIAGAPYNEQFF.